The rows below give T cell receptor beta chains drawn from one sample of a study of T-cell memory formation after mild COVID-19. TCRdb reanalysed the 5' RACE reads using MiXCR and keeps one entry per CDR3 protein. The table has 140,000 or so distinct CDR3 sequences, 6% seen once. Sequenced material: PBMCs or a T cell subset sorted from them (not recorded which). Source of these receptors: an adult woman who had mild COVID-19 (a few samples of this study predate the infection). Cell type and time point are not known. Each CDR3 is given with its conserved first and last residue. A D gene is named only where the DNA matches it firmly. Rows may omit the clone size; those that give it use once, few, many or a size class.

j_gene,abundance,v_gene,d_gene,CDR3aa,CDR3nt
TRBJ2-3,many,TRBV18,-,CASSPISGSTDTQYF,TGTGCCAGCTCACCAATTAGCGGAAGCACAGATACGCAGTATTTT
TRBJ2-1,many,TRBV4-1,TRBD2,CASSQLGLAGAPGYNEQFF,TGCGCCAGCAGCCAATTAGGACTAGCGGGGGCTCCGGGTTACAATGAGCAGTTCTTC
TRBJ1-4,many,TRBV5-1,-,CASSLAGGSSEKLFF,TGCGCCAGCAGCTTGGCCGGGGGGTCCAGTGAAAAACTGTTTTTT
TRBJ2-7,many,TRBV25-1,TRBD1,CASSTQGQGIFEQYF,TGTGCCAGCAGTACCCAGGGACAGGGAATATTCGAGCAGTACTTC
TRBJ2-5,-,TRBV5-6,-,CASSLGVPGETQYF,TGTGCCAGCAGCTTGGGTGTGCCCGGGGAGACCCAGTACTTC
TRBJ1-2,few,TRBV6-1,TRBD1,CASSEGTGRYGYTF,TGTGCCAGCAGTGAAGGGACAGGTCGCTATGGCTACACCTTC
TRBJ1-5,many,TRBV20-1,-,CSAREGAAYSNQPQHF,TGCAGTGCTAGAGAGGGGGCGGCGTATAGCAATCAGCCCCAGCATTTT
TRBJ2-7,-,TRBV9,TRBD2,CASSVPGGREGEEQYF,TGTGCCAGCAGCGTCCCCGGAGGGCGGGAGGGGGAGGAGCAGTACTTC
TRBJ2-3,-,TRBV18,TRBD2,CASSPDSGTTDTQYF,TGTGCCAGCTCACCAGATAGCGGGACCACAGATACGCAGTATTTT
TRBJ2-5,few,TRBV5-5,-,CASSSLGGLRETQYF,TGTGCCAGCAGTTCCTTGGGGGGTCTACGAGAGACCCAGTACTTC
TRBJ1-1,many,TRBV12-3/TRBV12-4,-,CASSPSRPEAFF,TGTGCCAGCTCTCCCTCGCGCCCTGAAGCTTTCTTT
TRBJ2-7,-,TRBV5-1,-,CASSYDVTGDEQYF,TGCGCCAGCAGCTACGATGTTACCGGTGACGAGCAGTACTTC
TRBJ2-3,-,TRBV7-2,-,CASTGGQTDTQYF,TGTGCCAGCACGGGAGGACAGACAGATACGCAGTATTTT
TRBJ1-2,many,TRBV6-5,-,CASRRTPEGHRYTF,TGTGCCAGCAGGCGGACTCCGGAGGGCCATCGCTACACCTTC
TRBJ2-1,few,TRBV5-1,-,CASSSGVGPNEQFF,TGCGCCAGCAGCTCCGGGGTTGGACCCAATGAGCAGTTCTTC
TRBJ1-1,many,TRBV7-2,-,CASTKARGNTEAFF,TGTGCCAGCACCAAAGCCAGAGGGAACACTGAAGCTTTCTTT
TRBJ1-4,few,TRBV4-3,-,CASSHSGTAGGEKLFF,TGCGCCAGCAGCCACTCCGGGACTGCGGGGGGTGAAAAACTGTTTTTT
TRBJ2-2,few,TRBV28,-,CASSSAATNTGELFF,TGTGCCAGCAGTTCCGCGGCGACGAACACCGGGGAGCTGTTTTTT
TRBJ1-1,many,TRBV12-3/TRBV12-4,-,CASSSPGGEVNTEAFF,TGTGCCAGCAGTTCCCCGGGGGGCGAGGTGAACACTGAAGCTTTCTTT
TRBJ2-1,few,TRBV21-1,-,CASSKASRVLWSYNEQFF,TGTGCCAGCAGCAAAGCGTCAAGGGTTCTTTGGTCCTACAATGAGCAGTTCTTC
TRBJ2-1,many,TRBV7-9,-,CASNSYNEQFF,TGTGCCAGCAATAGCTACAATGAGCAGTTCTTC
TRBJ1-1,many,TRBV20-1,-,CSAREPGGHTEAFF,TGCAGTGCTAGGGAACCCGGGGGCCACACTGAAGCTTTCTTT
TRBJ1-1,few,TRBV6-5,-,CATLSRHVYLNTEAFF,TGTGCCACCCTTTCCCGACACGTATATCTGAACACTGAAGCTTTCTTT
TRBJ2-7,few,TRBV11-2,-,CATDSTSYEQYF,TGTGCCACGGACAGTACCTCCTACGAGCAGTACTTC
TRBJ2-3,few,TRBV20-1,TRBD2,CSARGLAGSFTDTQYF,TGCAGTGCTAGGGGACTAGCGGGGTCCTTCACAGATACGCAGTATTTT
TRBJ2-7,-,TRBV6-5,TRBD1,CASSYSTRGLEQYF,TGTGCCAGCAGTTACTCGACCAGGGGGCTCGAGCAGTACTTC
TRBJ2-1,few,TRBV4-3,-,CASSQDHGNEQFF,TGCGCCAGCAGCCAAGATCATGGGAATGAGCAGTTCTTC
TRBJ2-2,-,TRBV3-1,-,CASSQKGAAGELFF,TGTGCCAGCAGCCAGAAAGGGGCGGCCGGGGAGCTGTTTTTT
TRBJ2-6,-,TRBV29-1,TRBD2,CSVEDYGGVTGANVLTF,TGCAGCGTTGAAGATTATGGGGGGGTCACTGGGGCCAACGTCCTGACTTTC
TRBJ2-2,many,TRBV12-3/TRBV12-4,-,CASSLRLRADTGELFF,TGTGCCAGCAGTTTAAGGCTCAGGGCCGACACCGGGGAGCTGTTTTTT
TRBJ2-3,many,TRBV5-1,TRBD2,CATTLAGASTDTQYF,TGCGCCACTACACTAGCGGGGGCGAGCACAGATACGCAGTATTTT
TRBJ1-5,-,TRBV30,TRBD1,CAWSRRDRGVRSNQPQHF,TGTGCCTGGAGTCGCCGGGACAGGGGGGTCCGAAGCAATCAGCCCCAGCATTTT
TRBJ2-5,many,TRBV3-1,TRBD2,CASSQDATSASQETQYF,TGTGCCAGCAGCCAAGATGCGACTAGCGCAAGCCAAGAGACCCAGTACTTC
TRBJ2-3,many,TRBV5-5,TRBD2,CASSFPASGNTDTQYF,TGTGCCAGCAGCTTCCCGGCTAGCGGAAACACAGATACGCAGTATTTT
TRBJ2-3,-,TRBV7-5,-,CIPVRLAGLTDTKYF,TGTATCCCAGTACGCCTAGCGGGGCTCACAGATACGAAGTATTTT
TRBJ2-3,many,TRBV27,-,CASSLSPSARTDTQYF,TGTGCCAGCAGTTTATCCCCCTCCGCGCGCACAGATACGCAGTATTTT
TRBJ2-3,many,TRBV5-6,-,CASSLLPGRDTQYF,TGTGCCAGCAGCTTGTTGCCGGGGCGGGATACGCAGTATTTT
TRBJ2-5,many,TRBV29-1,-,CSVVSPGTIIETQYF,TGCAGCGTTGTCTCCCCAGGGACAATTATAGAGACCCAGTACTTC
TRBJ2-1,many,TRBV7-8,-,CASSTSHSYNEQFF,TGTGCCAGCAGCACCTCCCACTCTTACAATGAGCAGTTCTTC
TRBJ2-1,few,TRBV24-1,TRBD2,CATSDRGTSSGGHYNEQFF,TGTGCCACCAGTGATCGGGGGACAAGTAGCGGGGGCCATTACAATGAGCAGTTCTTC
TRBJ1-5,many,TRBV7-2,-,CASGPGDSNQPQHF,TGTGCCAGCGGCCCAGGTGATAGCAATCAGCCCCAGCATTTT
TRBJ2-7,-,TRBV10-1,TRBD1,CASTTRTGPYEQYF,TGCGCCAGCACGACCCGGACAGGCCCCTACGAGCAGTACTTC
TRBJ1-1,many,TRBV15,-,CATSKGRNTEAFF,TGTGCCACCAGCAAGGGGAGGAACACTGAAGCTTTCTTT
TRBJ1-2,-,TRBV12-3/TRBV12-4,-,CASSFSGLYGYTF,TGTGCCAGCAGTTTCAGTGGGCTGTATGGCTACACCTTC
TRBJ1-1,-,TRBV12-3/TRBV12-4,-,CASSLRVGTNTEAFF,TGTGCCAGCAGTTTGAGGGTCGGTACCAACACTGAAGCTTTCTTT
TRBJ1-4,few,TRBV12-3/TRBV12-4,-,CASSSVVSDNEKLFF,TGTGCCAGCAGTTCCGTTGTTTCGGACAATGAAAAACTGTTTTTT